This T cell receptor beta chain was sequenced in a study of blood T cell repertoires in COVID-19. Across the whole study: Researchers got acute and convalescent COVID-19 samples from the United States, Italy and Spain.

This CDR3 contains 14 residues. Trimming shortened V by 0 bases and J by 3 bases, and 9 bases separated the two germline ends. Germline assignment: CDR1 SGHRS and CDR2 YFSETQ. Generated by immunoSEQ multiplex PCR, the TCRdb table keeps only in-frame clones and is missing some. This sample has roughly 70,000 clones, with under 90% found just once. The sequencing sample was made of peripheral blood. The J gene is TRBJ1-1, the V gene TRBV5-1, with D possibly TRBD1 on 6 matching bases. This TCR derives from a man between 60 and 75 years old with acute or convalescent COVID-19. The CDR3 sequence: CASSLVGADTEAFF. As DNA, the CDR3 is TGCGCCAGCAGCTTGGTGGGGGCTGACACTGAAGCTTTCTTT.